This is a list of T cell receptor beta chains from one sample in a study of blood T cells in healthy people across ages. MiXCR, run by TCRdb on the 5' RACE reads, gives a single entry per CDR3 protein. The sample includes 750,000 to 850,000 distinct CDR3 sequences, more than 20% of them seen just once. These data were also reused for a study on T cells of mothers and their children.

Sequencing was carried out using blood. These receptor sequences come from a boy aged 10-17 years in good health. Each CDR3 is given with its conserved first and last residue.

>TRBV29-1
CSVEGGRSGTDTRYF
>TRBV6-1
CASSGRTSSSYNEQFF
>TRBV20-1
CSARNPGVGNTIYF
>TRBV7-3
CASSLTDGNTIYF
>TRBV4-2
CASSQGQDAGEQFF
>TRBV29-1
CSVEYEQFF
>TRBV28
CASDQTGGAAGGPAEQYF
>TRBV12-3/TRBV12-4
CARSLARSIGKLFF
>TRBV3-1
CASTLAGGDYEQYF
>TRBV4-3
CASSQGRQRTYEQYF
>TRBV7-2
CASSPSGRGSDTQYF
>TRBV20-1
CSAIRGPSYEQYF
>TRBV12-3/TRBV12-4
CASGTSGQFYEQYF
>TRBV12-3/TRBV12-4
CASRKGLAGGRGLYNEQFF
>TRBV29-1
CSAEFHRDNEQFF
>TRBV7-9
CASSLGYGGGSYNEQFF
>TRBV6-6
CASSYQGTDEQYF
>TRBV12-3/TRBV12-4
CASSLLPGQGNNEQFF
>TRBV11-2
CASSALGAGTLQETQYF
>TRBV20-1
CSARGQSSYNEQFF
>TRBV7-3
CASSLTSWGEQETQYF
>TRBV28
CASSEIGGTGANVLTF
>TRBV4-1
CASSQEGDSYEQYF
>TRBV4-2
CASSTRAGETQYF
>TRBV13
CASSRRSGGADEQYF
>TRBV7-3
CASSSISPPGQVDEKLFF
>TRBV6-2/TRBV6-3
CASSHGQGYNEQFF
>TRBV29-1
CSVSPGGEAQYF
>TRBV4-2
CASSFHSPGLVGGAYEQYF
>TRBV4-1
CASSQDGAAPEKLFF
>TRBV27
CASRPALNTEAFF
>TRBV6-2/TRBV6-3
CASSFTDTGELFF
>TRBV7-9
CASSPLTGGGNGYTF
>TRBV20-1
CSAPAPTGGTQYF
>TRBV7-2
CASSRGRDSPIQYF
>TRBV6-6
CASSQPSGTTLNF